Listed here is a single TCR beta chain. The table came from immunoSEQ multiplex PCR; TCRdb's copy has only in-frame clones and leaves some out. Among 650,000 to 750,000 clones listed, roughly 70% were seen once. CDR3 length equals 15 residues. Germline CDR1 and CDR2: SGHRS and YFSETQ. V lost 4 bases and J lost 7; bases outside the gene matches: 4. This specimen belongs to a study of shared clonotypes between healthy human individuals. The chain is built from TRBV5-1 and TRBJ2-1; TRBD2 matches 14 bases. The receptor comes from a woman aged 30 to 39 in good health. The sequencing sample was made of memory CD4+ T cells sorted from blood. Subset defined: CD45RA-negative fraction. CDR3 sequence: CASSETSGRANEQFF. Here the CDR3 DNA reads TGCGCCAGCAGCGAGACTAGCGGGAGGGCTAATGAGCAGTTCTTC.